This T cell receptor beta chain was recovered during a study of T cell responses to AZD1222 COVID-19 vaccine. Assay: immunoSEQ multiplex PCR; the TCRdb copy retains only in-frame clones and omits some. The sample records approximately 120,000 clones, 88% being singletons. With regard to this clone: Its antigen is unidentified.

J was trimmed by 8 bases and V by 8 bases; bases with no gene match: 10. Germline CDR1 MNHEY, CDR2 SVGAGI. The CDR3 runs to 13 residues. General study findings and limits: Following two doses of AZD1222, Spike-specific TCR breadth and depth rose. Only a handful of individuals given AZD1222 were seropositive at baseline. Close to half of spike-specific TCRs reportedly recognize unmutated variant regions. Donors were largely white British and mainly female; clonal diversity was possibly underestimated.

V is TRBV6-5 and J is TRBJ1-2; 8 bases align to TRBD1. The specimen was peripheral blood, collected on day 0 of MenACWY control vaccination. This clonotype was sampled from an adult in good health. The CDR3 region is CASSRGTGEGYTF. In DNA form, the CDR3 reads TGTGCCAGCTCCAGGGGGACAGGTGAAGGCTACACCTTC.